The 30 T cell receptor beta chains below come from one sample, sequenced in a study of cytomegalovirus exposure and HLA in healthy donors. Assay: immunoSEQ multiplex PCR; the TCRdb copy retains only in-frame clones and omits some. The sample consists of 70,000 to 80,000 clones, about 94% of them appearing once. The specimen was PBMCs. The receptors were gathered from a woman aged 18-35 years in good health and CMV-seronegative.

The V and J genes are TRBV2 and TRBJ1-1; 10 bases agree with TRBD1. CDR1 is SNHLY, CDR2 FYNNEI, per germline. The CDR3 loop spans 15 amino acids. With V trimmed by 6 bases and J by 6 bases, 10 bases remained unmatched. This CDR3 reads CASRPTGQGSAEAFF. Written as DNA, the CDR3 is TGTGCCAGCAGACCTACGGGACAGGGGTCCGCTGAAGCTTTCTTT.

Here the CDR3 reads CASQGGGIYEQYF. CDR3 bases: TGTGCCTCCCAGGGAGGGGGGATCTACGAGCAGTACTTC. V usage is TRBV30 and J usage is TRBJ2-7, with a tentative D call TRBD2 (7 bases). Germline CDR1 and CDR2: GTSNPN and SVGIG (reference sequence). The CDR3 is 13 amino acids. V was cut by 7 bases and J by 3 bases, with 16 bases left in between.

The genes are TRBV19 and TRBJ1-5; D may be TRBD1 (5 bases). Germline V lookup: CDR1 LNHDA, CDR2 SQIVND (reference sequence). V was trimmed by 5 bases and J by 6 bases, leaving 20 bases between them. This CDR3 is built from 16 residues. CDR3 coding DNA: TGTGCCAGTAGTTTCGAGGGACTCCCTAAAGGTCAGCCCCAGCATTTT. Its translation is CASSFEGLPKGQPQHF.

This clone was counted once. V gene TRBV5-6 combines with J gene TRBJ2-7; possible D gene TRBD2, 6 bases. Trimming took off 5 bases at V and 3 bases at J, with 12 bases between the two ends. The CDR3 sequence is 13 residues long. Germline-derived CDR1 and CDR2 are SGHDT and YYEEEE. The CDR3 DNA sequence: TGTGCCAGCAGTCCCGCGGGGCGCTACGAGCAGTACTTC. Translated, it gives CASSPAGRYEQYF. Together with reference TRBV5-6 and TRBJ2-7, the CDR3 gives the full variable domain: DAGVTQSPTHLIKTRGQQVTLRCSPKSGHDTVSWYQQALGQGPQFIFQYYEEEERQRGNFPDRFSGHQFPNYSSELNVNALLLGDSALYLCASSPAGRYEQYFGPGTRLTVT.

Here the CDR3 reads CAWFNRDRVSDGYTF. The CDR3 bases are TGTGCCTGGTTCAACCGGGACAGGGTCTCGGATGGCTACACCTTC. The chain combines TRBV30 with TRBJ1-2; 9 positions match TRBD1. The CDR3 has 15 residues. J lost 6 bases, V lost 5 bases, and 13 bases had no gene match. CDR1 and CDR2 from the germline V gene are GTSNPN and SVGIG (reference sequence).

The chain joins TRBV6-1 to TRBJ2-1; the D gene is possibly TRBD2 (7 bases). Looked up from germline, CDR1 is MNHNS and CDR2 is SASEGT. The V end was cut by 0 bases, the J end by 10 bases, with 16 bases between. This CDR3 contains 15 residues. CDR3: CASSEAEGEGNEQFF. The CDR3 nucleotides are TGTGCCAGCAGTGAAGCTGAGGGGGAGGGTAACGAGCAGTTCTTC.

This chain connects TRBV19 to TRBJ1-5; D might be TRBD1 (6 bases). Trimming cost V 0 bases and J 4 bases, with 10 bases left between them. The CDR3 sequence is 15 residues long. Per germline, CDR1 LNHDA and CDR2 SQIVND (reference sequence). For the CDR3, the DNA is TGTGCCAGTAGTATAGATCTAGACAGGAATCAGCCCCAGCATTTT. Protein: CASSIDLDRNQPQHF. The complete variable domain, with remaining parts taken from reference TRBV19 and TRBJ1-5, reads DGGITQSPKYLFRKEGQNVTLSCEQNLNHDAMYWYRQDPGQGLRLIYYSQIVNDFQKGDIAEGYSVSREKKESFPLTVTSAQKNPTAFYLCASSIDLDRNQPQHFGDGTRLSIL.

The rearrangement links TRBV5-1 to TRBJ2-7, with D perhaps TRBD1 (6 bases). This CDR3 contains 12 residues. V was shortened by 7 bases and J by 5 bases, with 13 bases between the two germline ends. Germline V lookup: CDR1 SGHRS, CDR2 YFSETQ. CDR3 in DNA: TGCGCCAGCGAGGGCAGGGGCCACGAGCAGTACTTC. Protein product: CASEGRGHEQYF. The entire variable domain, with the rest obtained from reference TRBV5-1 and TRBJ2-7, is as follows: KAGVTQTPRYLIKTRGQQVTLSCSPISGHRSVSWYQQTPGQGLQFLFEYFSETQRNKGNFPGRFSGRQFSNSRSEMNVSTLELGDSALYLCASEGRGHEQYFGPGTRLTVT.

V gene TRBV7-8 combines with J gene TRBJ2-7, with D hard to call. V lost 1 base and J 4 bases, leaving 14 bases between the germline ends. The CDR3 is 15 residues long. Germline lookup yields CDR1 SGHVS and CDR2 FQNEAQ. CDR3 DNA: TGTGCCAGCAGCTTAGTTACAACCGGAGAGTACGAGCAGTACTTC. Amino acid sequence: CASSLVTTGEYEQYF. Filled out from reference TRBV7-8 and TRBJ2-7, the complete variable domain reads GAGVSQSPRYKVAKRGQDVALRCDPISGHVSLFWYQQALGQGPEFLTYFQNEAQLDKSGLPSDRFFAERPEGSVSTLKIQRTQQEDSAVYLCASSLVTTGEYEQYFGPGTRLTVT.

This clone has only one observation. The rearrangement links TRBV19 to TRBJ2-4; tentatively, D is TRBD1 (6 bases). This CDR3 comprises 14 residues. The germline V and J ends were trimmed by 8 bases and 0 bases, with 11 bases remaining between them. Germline assignment: CDR1 LNHDA and CDR2 SQIVND (reference sequence). The CDR3 DNA follows: TGTGCCAGTGGACCACAGGGAGCCAAAAACATTCAGTACTTC. Its translation: CASGPQGAKNIQYF. Filled out from reference TRBV19 and TRBJ2-4, the complete variable domain reads DGGITQSPKYLFRKEGQNVTLSCEQNLNHDAMYWYRQDPGQGLRLIYYSQIVNDFQKGDIAEGYSVSREKKESFPLTVTSAQKNPTAFYLCASGPQGAKNIQYFGAGTRLSVL.

The J gene is TRBJ2-7, the V gene TRBV11-2, with 9 positions matching TRBD1. The CDR3 is 15 amino acids. Germline CDR1 SGHAT, CDR2 FQNNGV. V dropped 3 bases and J dropped 5; count of bases not matched to a gene: 8. In DNA, the CDR3 is TGTGCCAGCAGCTTTGGAGCGGGACAGGGCAACGAGCAGTACTTC. Translation gives CASSFGAGQGNEQYF. The entire variable domain, with the rest obtained from reference TRBV11-2 and TRBJ2-7, is as follows: EAGVAQSPRYKIIEKRQSVAFWCNPISGHATLYWYQQILGQGPKLLIQFQNNGVVDDSQLPKDRFSAERLKGVDSTLKIQPAKLEDSAVYLCASSFGAGQGNEQYFGPGTRLTVT.

The CDR3 sequence is CASSLAGDTYEQYF. The CDR3 DNA reads TGTGCCAGCAGTTTAGCAGGGGACACCTACGAGCAGTACTTC. The chain couples TRBV27 to TRBJ2-7; TRBD1 might be the D (6 bases). The CDR3 runs 14 residues. Germline V gene data show CDR1 as MNHEY and CDR2 as SMNVEV (reference sequence). Deletions cut 2 bases from V and 2 bases from J, with 10 bases between.

The V and J genes are TRBV2 and TRBJ2-6; TRBD2 aligns across 10 bases. This CDR3 has 18 amino acids. CDR1 and CDR2 (germline): SNHLY, FYNNEI. V was clipped by 5 bases and J by 4 bases; unmatched bases: 11. CDR3 bases: TGTGCCAGCAGTCAATCCCTAGCGGGAGAGGCCGGGGCCAACGTCCTGACTTTC. This translates into CASSQSLAGEAGANVLTF.

The gene calls are TRBV27 and TRBJ1-4, with D possibly matching TRBD1 (6 bases). The ends were cut back, 2 bases at V and 0 bases at J, with 19 bases in the middle. This CDR3 has 19 amino acids. Per the germline V gene, CDR1 is MNHEY and CDR2 is SMNVEV (reference sequence). The CDR3 DNA reads TGTGCCAGCAGTTTAAGGGCAGGCCAGGGGTTCGCAACTAATGAAAAACTGTTTTTT. Encoded protein: CASSLRAGQGFATNEKLFF. The full variable domain, with the rest looked up from reference TRBV27 and TRBJ1-4, is EAQVTQNPRYLITVTGKKLTVTCSQNMNHEYMSWYRQDPGLGLRQIYYSMNVEVTDKGDVPEGYKVSRKEKRNFPLILESPSPNQTSLYFCASSLRAGQGFATNEKLFFGSGTQLSVL.

The chain links TRBV28 to TRBJ1-1; possible D gene TRBD1, 5 bases. This CDR3 region has 15 residues. V gave up 5 bases and J gave up 5 bases, with 18 bases separating them. The germline gives CDR1 MDHEN, CDR2 SYDVKM. The CDR3 DNA reads as TGTGCCAGCAGTCCCGCACACGGGGGATCGACTGAAGCTTTCTTT. Its translation: CASSPAHGGSTEAFF. Full variable domain (missing parts from reference TRBV28 and TRBJ1-1): DVKVTQSSRYLVKRTGEKVFLECVQDMDHENMFWYRQDPGLGLRLIYFSYDVKMKEKGDIPEGYSVSREKKERFSLILESASTNQTSMYLCASSPAHGGSTEAFFGQGTRLTVV.

This chain uses TRBV6-4 with TRBJ2-3; D is ambiguous. The CDR3 totals 13 residues. Germline V gene data show CDR1 as MRHNA and CDR2 as SNTAGT. The V gene lost 0 bases and the J gene lost 4 bases, with 5 bases spanning the gap. CDR3 amino acids: CASSDSEADTQYF. The CDR3, as DNA: TGTGCCAGCAGTGACTCTGAGGCAGATACGCAGTATTTT.

The chain uses TRBV11-3 and TRBJ2-2; 10 positions match TRBD2. This CDR3 contains 15 residues. The J segment lost 1 base and the V segment lost 6 bases, leaving 2 bases of the junction unmatched. Germline CDR1 SGHNT, CDR2 YENEEA. The CDR3 DNA is TGTGCCAGCAGTATAGCGGGAGGGAACACCGGGGAGCTGTTTTTT. It yields the protein CASSIAGGNTGELFF.

The chain employs TRBV5-1 and TRBJ2-7; TRBD2 is a possible D gene (6 bases). V lost 3 bases, J lost 5 bases, and 18 bases lay in between. In germline, CDR1 is SGHRS, CDR2 YFSETQ. The CDR3 extends over 15 amino acids. The CDR3 sequence: CASSSRDWEWDEQYF. CDR3 DNA: TGCGCCAGCAGCTCAAGGGACTGGGAGTGGGACGAGCAGTACTTC.

This sequence joins TRBV19 and TRBJ2-5, with a tentative D call TRBD1 (6 bases). Deletions cut 0 bases from V and 3 bases from J, with 14 bases between. The CDR3 totals 16 residues. Germline assignment: CDR1 LNHDA and CDR2 SQIVND (reference sequence). DNA of the CDR3: TGTGCCAGTAGTATAGATCTCGTCGGGACAAAAGAGACCCAGTACTTC. Protein: CASSIDLVGTKETQYF. Looking up the rest from reference TRBV19 and TRBJ2-5 gives the full variable domain: DGGITQSPKYLFRKEGQNVTLSCEQNLNHDAMYWYRQDPGQGLRLIYYSQIVNDFQKGDIAEGYSVSREKKESFPLTVTSAQKNPTAFYLCASSIDLVGTKETQYFGPGTRLLVL.

The chain employs TRBV19 and TRBJ1-4; weak D call: TRBD1 (5 bases). CDR3 length: 15 residues. The V and J ends lost 7 bases and 5 bases respectively, with 17 bases between them. Germline V gene lookup returns CDR1 LNHDA and CDR2 SQIVND (reference sequence). The CDR3 coding sequence is TGTGCCAGTATTAGGGGAGGAGGACTGAATGAAAAACTGTTTTTT. As protein: CASIRGGGLNEKLFF.

The J gene is TRBJ2-6, the V gene TRBV27; D gene uncertain. There are 13 residues in the CDR3. V lost 7 bases to trimming and J lost 0 bases, with 4 bases between them. CDR1 MNHEY and CDR2 SMNVEV come from the germline V gene (reference sequence). The CDR3 nucleotides are TGTGCCAGCACCTTCTCTGGGGCCAACGTCCTGACTTTC. This codes for CASTFSGANVLTF.

This clone was detected once. V and J are TRBV30 and TRBJ1-5; D possibly corresponds to TRBD1 (6 bases). The CDR3 consists of 16 residues. With 5 bases removed from V and 1 base from J, the gap between germline ends came to 18 bases. Germline assignment: CDR1 GTSNPN and CDR2 SVGIG (reference sequence). In DNA form, the CDR3 reads TGTGCCTGGGGTCCTTCTCAGGGACACAGCAATCAGCCCCAGCATTTT. Encoded protein: CAWGPSQGHSNQPQHF.

The J gene is TRBJ1-1, the V gene TRBV27; no definite D call. In germline, CDR1 is MNHEY, CDR2 SMNVEV (reference sequence). The CDR3 consists of 14 residues. Trimming took off 5 bases at V and 3 bases at J, with 13 bases between the two ends. As DNA, the CDR3 is TGTGCCAGCAGTCCCAATGGGCCTTACACTGAAGCTTTCTTT. Its translation: CASSPNGPYTEAFF.

The chain uses TRBV6-6 and TRBJ1-5; tentatively, D is TRBD1 (5 bases). CDR1 is MNHNY and CDR2 is SVGAGI in the germline V gene (reference sequence). V lost 0 bases, J lost 2 bases, and 8 bases lay in between. The CDR3 covers 15 residues. The CDR3 loop reads CASSYSEGGNQPQHF. The CDR3 nucleotides read TGTGCCAGCAGTTACTCGGAAGGGGGCAATCAGCCCCAGCATTTT.

This chain uses TRBV19 with TRBJ1-2, with TRBD1 matching over 9 bases. Germline V CDR1 and CDR2: LNHDA, SQIVND (reference sequence). The V gene end was trimmed by 0 bases and the J gene end by 3 bases; junction bases not matched to a gene: 5. This CDR3 is built from 16 residues. The CDR3 DNA reads as TGTGCCAGTAGTATAGATTGGGACAGGGAAGACTATGGCTACACCTTC. It encodes CASSIDWDREDYGYTF.

The chain has TRBV19 and TRBJ2-1; possibly TRBD2 for D (5 bases). Germline V gene data show CDR1 as LNHDA and CDR2 as SQIVND (reference sequence). This CDR3 contains 17 residues. Deletions cut 3 bases from V and 3 bases from J, with 18 bases between. The CDR3 bases are TGTGCCAGTAGTATGGATAGAGCAGCGGCATTCTACAATGAGCAGTTCTTC. The encoded protein is CASSMDRAAAFYNEQFF.

The chain recombines TRBV30 with TRBJ1-6; D ambiguous. V was clipped by 4 bases and J by 10 bases, with 8 bases between them. Germline CDR1 reads GTSNPN; CDR2 reads SVGIG (reference sequence). CDR3 length equals 11 residues. The CDR3: CAWTHQSPLHF. The DNA for the CDR3 is TGTGCCTGGACCCACCAGTCACCCCTCCACTTT.

This clone came up once. The chain has TRBV30 and TRBJ1-1, with D hard to call. Germline V gives CDR1 GTSNPN, CDR2 SVGIG (reference sequence). This CDR3 contains 13 residues. Trimming left V 0 bases short and J 3 bases short, with 8 bases between. The CDR3 nucleotides read TGTGCCTGGAGTGTACGGGGTGACACTGAAGCTTTCTTT. Its protein product is CAWSVRGDTEAFF.

The gene calls are TRBV7-2 and TRBJ1-1; unclear D gene. V was shortened by 0 bases and J by 11 bases, with 19 bases between the two germline ends. This CDR3 contains 15 residues. Germline V gives CDR1 SGHTA, CDR2 FQGNSA. CDR3 nucleotide sequence: TGTGCCAGCAGCTTAGCGCGGGCACCTCGTTATGGGGCTTTCTTT. Translating it yields CASSLARAPRYGAFF. The variable domain in full, completed from reference TRBV7-2 and TRBJ1-1, reads GAGVSQSPSNKVTEKGKDVELRCDPISGHTALYWYRQSLGQGLEFLIYFQGNSAPDKSGLPSDRFSAERTGGSVSTLTIQRTQQEDSAVYLCASSLARAPRYGAFFGQGTRLTVV.

This chain joins TRBV5-1 and TRBJ1-1, with 8 nucleotides matching TRBD1. The CDR3 consists of 14 residues. Germline CDR1 and CDR2: SGHRS and YFSETQ. With 0 bases clipped from V and 11 bases from J, the junction kept 9 bases outside the gene matches. The CDR3 DNA follows: TGCGCCAGCAGCTTGGTGGGGGAGACAGGGGCCGCTTTCTTT. Encoded protein: CASSLVGETGAAFF.